This is a list of T cell receptor beta chains from one sample in a study of T cells after yellow fever vaccination. TCRdb redid the calling of the 5' RACE reads with MiXCR, one entry per CDR3 protein. The table has 400,000 or so distinct CDR3 sequences, more than 9% seen once. Material: PBMCs, obtained on the day of the first yellow fever vaccination. These receptors all stem from a man younger than 30 who received the YFV17D yellow fever vaccine. CDR3s leave out the opening cysteine and the closing phenylalanine or tryptophan. A D gene is named only where the DNA matches it firmly.

TRBV15	TRBJ1-2	TRBD1	ATSRQGYGYT
TRBV4-1	TRBJ2-7	.	ASSQFRDGSYEQY
TRBV5-1	TRBJ2-2	TRBD1	ASSVRTGGAVGELF
TRBV20-1	TRBJ2-1	TRBD2	SARTSGGIYEQF
TRBV6-2/TRBV6-3	TRBJ2-2	TRBD1	ASSYSGRGNGELF
TRBV20-1	TRBJ2-3	TRBD2	SATFAGGRADTQY
TRBV20-1	TRBJ2-2	.	SAIHGVNTGELF
TRBV7-3	TRBJ1-6	.	ASSFGGNSPLH
TRBV19	TRBJ1-1	TRBD1	ASNDRGRKAEAF
TRBV7-9	TRBJ1-1	.	ASSPPETGGAF
TRBV6-2/TRBV6-3	TRBJ1-2	.	ASTRGGGYT
TRBV27	TRBJ2-5	.	ASKGYLAETQY
TRBV7-9	TRBJ1-1	.	ASSLEHLNTEAF
TRBV6-4	TRBJ2-7	.	ASSPAPFSYEQY
TRBV6-5	TRBJ2-2	.	ASSYSFGTTRVELF
TRBV12-3/TRBV12-4	TRBJ2-5	.	ASSLGRHQETQY
TRBV6-5	TRBJ2-5	.	ASSYSLAGKETQY
TRBV27	TRBJ2-2	.	ASSLGATGELF
TRBV12-3/TRBV12-4	TRBJ2-3	TRBD2	ASSSYSGGNTDTQY
TRBV12-3/TRBV12-4	TRBJ2-2	.	ASTSGGTTPGELF
TRBV25-1	TRBJ2-2	.	ASSGLTGKVGELF
TRBV20-1	TRBJ2-1	.	SASPSLNNEQF
TRBV7-4	TRBJ1-6	.	ASSLGQGQSYNSPLH
TRBV4-1	TRBJ2-2	TRBD1	ASSHNRGRAGELF
TRBV20-1	TRBJ2-2	.	SARQTGELF
TRBV29-1	TRBJ1-5	.	SVQVNSNQPQH
TRBV7-2	TRBJ2-3	.	ASSLFTSDTQY
TRBV6-2/TRBV6-3	TRBJ2-1	.	ACRSTGVHYNEQF
TRBV7-2	TRBJ2-3	TRBD2	ANAHPGLAGDTQY
TRBV7-3	TRBJ2-7	.	ASSLSGVESDEQY
TRBV7-8	TRBJ2-3	.	ASSPLSGGGLSTDTQY
TRBV5-1	TRBJ1-1	.	ASREGGTEAF
TRBV6-5	TRBJ2-5	TRBD1	ASSTGDTQETQY
TRBV6-5	TRBJ2-1	TRBD2	ASSYGTSGGDEQF
TRBV5-1	TRBJ1-3	TRBD1	ASSSTTGGNTIY
TRBV12-3/TRBV12-4	TRBJ2-3	TRBD1	ASSLSAQGAYTQY
TRBV7-9	TRBJ2-7	.	ASSSQGPSEQY
TRBV6-5	TRBJ2-7	.	ASSYSAGALRAYEQY
TRBV7-3	TRBJ2-5	.	ATSYRQETQY
TRBV5-1	TRBJ1-6	.	ASSTNPGSHYNSPLH
TRBV5-1	TRBJ2-2	.	ASSFAPGELF
TRBV7-6	TRBJ2-2	TRBD2	ASSTTSGVGTGELF
TRBV5-4	TRBJ1-2	.	ASSYFPGDYGYT
TRBV7-2	TRBJ1-2	TRBD1	ASSMDRGYGYT
TRBV3-1	TRBJ2-7	.	ASSQSRGREQY
TRBV20-1	TRBJ1-1	.	SARGRGEAF